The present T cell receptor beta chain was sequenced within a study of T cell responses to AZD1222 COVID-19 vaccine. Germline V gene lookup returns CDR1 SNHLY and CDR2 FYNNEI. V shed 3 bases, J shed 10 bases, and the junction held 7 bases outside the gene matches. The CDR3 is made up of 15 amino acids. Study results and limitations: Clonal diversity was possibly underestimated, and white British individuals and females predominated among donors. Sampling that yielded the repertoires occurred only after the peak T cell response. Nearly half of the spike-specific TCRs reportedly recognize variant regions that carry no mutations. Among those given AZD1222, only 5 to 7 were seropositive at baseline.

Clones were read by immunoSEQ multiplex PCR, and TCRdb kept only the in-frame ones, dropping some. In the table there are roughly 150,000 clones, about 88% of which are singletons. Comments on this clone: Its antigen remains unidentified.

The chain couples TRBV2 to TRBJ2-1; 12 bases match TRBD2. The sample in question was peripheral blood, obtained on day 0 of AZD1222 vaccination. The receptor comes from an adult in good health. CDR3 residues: CASSDRLAGENEQFF. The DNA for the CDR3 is TGTGCCAGCAGTGACCGACTAGCGGGAGAGAACGAGCAGTTCTTC.